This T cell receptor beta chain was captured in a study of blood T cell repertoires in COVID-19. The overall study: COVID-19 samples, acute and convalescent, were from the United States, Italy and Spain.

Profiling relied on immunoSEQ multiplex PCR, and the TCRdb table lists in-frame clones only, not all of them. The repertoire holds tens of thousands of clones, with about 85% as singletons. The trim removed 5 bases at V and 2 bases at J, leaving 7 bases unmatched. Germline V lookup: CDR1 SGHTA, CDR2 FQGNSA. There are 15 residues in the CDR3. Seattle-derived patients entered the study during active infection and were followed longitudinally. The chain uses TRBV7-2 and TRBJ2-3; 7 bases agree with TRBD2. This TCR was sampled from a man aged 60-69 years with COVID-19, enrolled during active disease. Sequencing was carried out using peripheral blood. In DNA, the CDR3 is TGTGCCAGCAGCCCCCAGGCGGGAGACACAGATACGCAGTATTTT. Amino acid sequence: CASSPQAGDTDTQYF.